The T cell receptor beta chain under discussion was sequenced for a study of blood T cell repertoires in COVID-19. In the study overall: COVID-19 samples, acute and convalescent, were from the United States, Italy and Spain. Sources were T cells, B-cell-depleted T cells, or PBMCs; the material itself was cDNA or gDNA.

The table came from immunoSEQ multiplex PCR; TCRdb's copy has only in-frame clones and leaves some out. The table lists some 260,000 clones, approximately 79% of them singletons. Those enrolled, adults aged 18 to 89 years, came from about 24 US areas. Assignment of participants to cohorts was predicated upon participant-reported clinical history. The sample consisted of PBMCs or T cells enriched from blood (not recorded which). This receptor was obtained from a man aged 25 to 40 with acute COVID-19.

CDR3 protein: CASSVRGSGQETQYF. CDR3 sequence (DNA): TGTGCCAGCAGCGTAAGGGGTAGCGGCCAAGAGACCCAGTACTTC. V usage is TRBV9 and J usage is TRBJ2-5; weak D call: TRBD2 (6 bases). Between the trimmed V and J ends, which lost 1 base and 1 base, there was a span of 11 bases. The CDR3 consists of 15 residues. Germline V gene sequence: CDR1 SGDLS, CDR2 YYNGEE.